The 16 T cell receptor beta chains below come from one sample, sequenced in a study of T cell clonotyping in hematopoietic cell transplantation. Repertoires were generated with immunoSEQ multiplex PCR, while TCRdb's copy carries only in-frame clones and drops some. The data show under 10,000 clones, 86% seen once. The sample here was PBMCs, taken 180 days after allogeneic stem cell transplant. All receptors come from a human patient who had an allogeneic stem cell transplant, so the T cells may come from the graft donor. The donor label of this sample is uncertain. Some clones in this sample may be carry-over from other donors' samples.

The chain joins TRBV28 to TRBJ2-5; D not certain. V shed 3 bases and J shed 5 bases, with 13 bases lying between them. The CDR3 consists of 14 residues. Germline V gives CDR1 MDHEN, CDR2 SYDVKM. The CDR3 reads CASSFRTLGETQYF. CDR3 sequence (DNA): TGTGCCAGCAGTTTTCGAACACTTGGGGAGACCCAGTACTTC.

For the CDR3, the DNA is TGTGCCAGTAGTATAGGTGTTAGCTACTACAATGAGCAGTTCTTC. Translating it yields CASSIGVSYYNEQFF. The chain joins TRBV19 to TRBJ2-1, with D hard to call. CDR1 and CDR2 (germline): LNHDA, SQIVND (reference sequence). Deletions cut 1 base from V and 3 bases from J, with 10 bases between. This CDR3 contains 15 residues.

This chain joins TRBV6-5 and TRBJ2-1, with 7 bases fitting TRBD2. Losses at the gene ends were 6 bases for V and 3 bases for J; bases not matched to a gene: 5. This CDR3 has 14 amino acids. Germline V gene lookup returns CDR1 MNHEY and CDR2 SVGAGI. DNA of the CDR3: TGTGCCAGCAGCATGGGGAGGGTCTACAATGAGCAGTTCTTC. Amino acid sequence: CASSMGRVYNEQFF.

The CDR3 loop reads CASSYGQGFDGYTF. The CDR3 DNA sequence: TGTGCCAGCAGTTATGGGCAGGGGTTCGATGGCTACACCTTC. The chain has TRBV6-5 and TRBJ1-2, with D maybe TRBD1 (6 bases). Germline V gene lookup returns CDR1 MNHEY and CDR2 SVGAGI. The CDR3 contains 14 residues. The germline V and J ends were trimmed by 3 bases and 6 bases, with 14 bases remaining between them.

V gene TRBV14 combines with J gene TRBJ1-1; the match to TRBD1 covers 7 bases. V was pared by 4 bases and J by 4 bases, with 3 bases of the junction left unmatched. There are 13 residues in the CDR3. From germline, CDR1 is SGHDN and CDR2 FVKESK. CDR3 coding DNA: TGTGCCAGCAGCCTGTACAGGGGCACTGAAGCTTTCTTT. Translation: CASSLYRGTEAFF.

Written as DNA, the CDR3 is TGTGCCTGGAGTGTAATAGTTCCCGGGGAGCTGTTTTTT. Amino acid sequence: CAWSVIVPGELFF. The chain joins TRBV30 to TRBJ2-2; D is unclear. V was cut by 0 bases and J by 6 bases, with 8 bases left in between. From germline, CDR1 is GTSNPN and CDR2 SVGIG (reference sequence). The CDR3 covers 13 residues.

The V gene is TRBV9, the J gene TRBJ1-5, with TRBD1 as a possible D gene (5 bases). CDR3 size: 15 residues. Between the trimmed V and J ends, which lost 6 bases and 5 bases, there was a span of 18 bases. Germline V gives CDR1 SGDLS, CDR2 YYNGEE. This CDR3 reads CASTPGGEAYQPQHF. The CDR3 coding sequence is TGTGCCAGCACCCCTGGGGGGGAAGCGTATCAGCCCCAGCATTTT.

This chain joins TRBV11-2 and TRBJ1-1; TRBD1 is a possible D gene (5 bases). Trimming pared 5 bases from V and 7 bases from J, leaving 26 bases between. Germline V lookup: CDR1 SGHAT, CDR2 FQNNGV. The CDR3 is made up of 17 amino acids. The CDR3 bases are TGTGCCAGCAGCCCAAGCTTCGGTCGCGGGGACGGGGGTGAAGCTTTCTTT. Translating it yields CASSPSFGRGDGGEAFF.

The chain uses TRBV11-2 and TRBJ2-7, with D uncertain. In germline, CDR1 is SGHAT, CDR2 FQNNGV. V was clipped by 0 bases and J by 7 bases, with 7 bases between them. This CDR3 spans 12 amino acids. The CDR3 DNA sequence: TGTGCCAGCAGCTTAGAGTCCTGGGAGCAGTACTTC. This gives the protein CASSLESWEQYF.

The rearrangement joins TRBV27 to TRBJ1-4; 7 bases fit TRBD1. The germline CDR1 and CDR2 sequences are MNHEY and SMNVEV (reference sequence). V dropped 4 bases and J dropped 2; count of bases not matched to a gene: 4. The CDR3 has 15 residues. The CDR3 spells CASSWRGRTNEKLFF. DNA of the CDR3: TGTGCCAGCAGTTGGAGGGGGCGGACTAATGAAAAACTGTTTTTT. Together with reference TRBV27 and TRBJ1-4, the CDR3 gives the full variable domain: EAQVTQNPRYLITVTGKKLTVTCSQNMNHEYMSWYRQDPGLGLRQIYYSMNVEVTDKGDVPEGYKVSRKEKRNFPLILESPSPNQTSLYFCASSWRGRTNEKLFFGSGTQLSVL.

The CDR3 region has the DNA TGTGCCAGCAGCTCTTCTGGACTAGCGGTGGGCAATGAGCAGTTCTTC. Protein sequence: CASSSSGLAVGNEQFF. The chain has TRBV5-8 and TRBJ2-1; 10 bases are shared with TRBD2. This CDR3 region has 16 residues. The germline V gene encodes CDR1 SGHTS and CDR2 YDEGEE. Trimming took 3 bases from V and 6 from J; bases not matched to a gene: 9.

J is TRBJ1-6 and V is TRBV7-2, with 9 bases lining up with TRBD1. Trimming took 5 bases from V and 9 from J; bases not matched to a gene: 11. CDR3 length: 16 residues. From germline, CDR1 is SGHTA and CDR2 FQGNSA. The CDR3, as DNA: TGTGCCAGCAGCCCACAGTCGGGACAGGGTCGTTCACCCCTCCACTTT. It is translated as CASSPQSGQGRSPLHF.

The chain combines TRBV7-2 with TRBJ2-7, with D perhaps assigned TRBD1 or TRBD2 (5 bases each). V was clipped by 2 bases and J by 2 bases, with 19 bases between them. This CDR3 contains 17 residues. Germline-derived CDR1 and CDR2 are SGHTA and FQGNSA. CDR3 loop: CASSLFVPRGDPYEQYF. In nucleotides, the CDR3 is TGTGCCAGCAGCTTATTTGTCCCGAGGGGAGACCCCTACGAGCAGTACTTC.

This clone occurred a few times. Other DNA sequences of this sample code for an identical CDR3. The chain combines TRBV30 with TRBJ1-1, with D possibly matching TRBD1 (6 bases). The CDR3 is made up of 15 amino acids. V gave up 0 bases and J gave up 0 bases, with 11 bases separating them. The germline gives CDR1 GTSNPN, CDR2 SVGIG (reference sequence). The CDR3 DNA reads as TGTGCCTGGAGTGTACGTAAGGGGGTGAACACTGAAGCTTTCTTT. As protein: CAWSVRKGVNTEAFF.

The chain has TRBV29-1 and TRBJ2-1, with D tentatively TRBD1 or TRBD2 (5 bases each). Germline CDR1 reads SQVTM; CDR2 reads ANQGSEA. The V end lost 3 bases, the J end lost 3 bases, and 6 bases lay between the germline ends. This CDR3 contains 12 residues. CDR3 sequence reads: CSVERGYNEQFF. The CDR3 DNA follows: TGCAGCGTTGAGAGGGGCTACAATGAGCAGTTCTTC.

This clone was detected only a few times. The rearrangement links TRBV4-1 to TRBJ1-1; D is possibly TRBD1 (6 bases). The V end lost 3 bases, the J end lost 1 base, and 9 bases lay between the germline ends. The germline gives CDR1 MGHRA, CDR2 YSYEKL. This CDR3 is 14 amino acids long. The CDR3 region is CASSQATGNTEAFF. The CDR3, as DNA: TGCGCCAGCAGCCAGGCGACAGGGAACACTGAAGCTTTCTTT.